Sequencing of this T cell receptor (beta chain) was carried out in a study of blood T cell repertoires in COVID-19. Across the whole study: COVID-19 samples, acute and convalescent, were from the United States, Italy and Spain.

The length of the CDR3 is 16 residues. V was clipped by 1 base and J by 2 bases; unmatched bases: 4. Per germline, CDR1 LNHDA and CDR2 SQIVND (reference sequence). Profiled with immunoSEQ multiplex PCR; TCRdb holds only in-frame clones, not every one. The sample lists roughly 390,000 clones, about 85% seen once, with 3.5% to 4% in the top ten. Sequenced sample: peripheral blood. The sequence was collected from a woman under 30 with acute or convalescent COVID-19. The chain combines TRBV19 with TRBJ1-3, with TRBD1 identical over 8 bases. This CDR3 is CASSIGQGLAGNTIYF. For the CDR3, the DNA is TGTGCCAGTAGTATAGGACAGGGGCTTGCTGGAAACACCATATATTTT.